This entry lists 21 T cell receptor beta chains sequenced from one sample in a study of T cells after yellow fever vaccination. MiXCR, applied by TCRdb to the 5' RACE reads, yields one record per CDR3 protein. The sample lists 300,000 or so distinct CDR3 sequences; over 10% were seen once. The sequencing used CD4+ T cells sorted from PBMCs, collected 45 days after the yellow fever booster vaccination. Receptors originate from a man aged 25-40 years who received the YFV17D yellow fever vaccine.

This chain uses TRBV10-3 with TRBJ2-7, with 7 bases that match TRBD1. V gave up 1 base and J gave up 0 bases; unmatched junction bases: 3. CDR1 is ENHRY, CDR2 SYGVKD, per germline. The CDR3 extends over 15 amino acids. Here the CDR3 DNA reads TGTGCCATCAGTGAGTACAGGGGAATCTCCTACGAGCAGTACTTC. This codes for CAISEYRGISYEQYF.

This clonotype has only a few counts. The chain links TRBV6-2 or TRBV6-3 to TRBJ1-5; 7 bases are a match to TRBD1. Germline CDR1 and CDR2: MNHEY and SVGEGT. The CDR3 is 14 amino acids. Trimming at V came to 6 bases and at J to 3 bases, leaving 5 bases not matched to a gene. CDR3 in DNA: TGTGCCAGCAGCCAGGGACAGTTCAATCAGCCCCAGCATTTT. It encodes CASSQGQFNQPQHF.

This clonotype was detected a few times. V gene TRBV4-1 combines with J gene TRBJ2-7; maybe TRBD1 (6 bases). Germline CDR1 reads MGHRA; CDR2 reads YSYEKL. The CDR3 consists of 16 residues. Trimming took off 0 bases at V and 2 bases at J, with 14 bases between the two ends. The chain's CDR3 is CASSQEPGHGAYEQYF. CDR3 DNA sequence: TGCGCCAGCAGCCAAGAACCGGGACACGGGGCCTACGAGCAGTACTTC.

This clonotype was seen a handful of times. The chain has TRBV11-2 and TRBJ1-2; no firm D call. The CDR3 runs to 15 residues. Trimming cost V 0 bases and J 0 bases, with 8 bases left between them. The germline CDR1 and CDR2 sequences are SGHAT and FQNNGV. The CDR3 region is CASSLEVSANYGYTF. The CDR3 nucleotides read TGTGCCAGCAGCTTAGAGGTCTCGGCTAACTATGGCTACACCTTC.

The chain joins TRBV5-1 to TRBJ1-3; a weak D match, TRBD1 (6 bases). There are 16 residues in the CDR3. Germline-derived CDR1 and CDR2 are SGHRS and YFSETQ. V was clipped by 4 bases and J by 0 bases, with 14 bases between them. The CDR3 loop is CASSHGTYSSGNTIYF. CDR3 sequence (DNA): TGCGCCAGCAGCCACGGGACATACAGCTCTGGAAACACCATATATTTT.

This clonotype was seen at least ten times. The gene calls are TRBV6-2 or TRBV6-3 and TRBJ2-3, with 8 bases aligning to TRBD2. With 8 bases clipped from V and 4 bases from J, the junction kept 5 bases outside the gene matches. The CDR3 sequence is 13 residues long. CDR1 MNHEY and CDR2 SVGEGT come from the germline V gene. The CDR3 sequence: CASDGRAADTQYF. The CDR3 DNA reads as TGTGCCAGCGACGGGAGGGCCGCAGATACGCAGTATTTT.

The chain links TRBV20-1 to TRBJ2-3; D unclear. The CDR3 is 17 residues long. The germline V gene has CDR1 DFQATT and CDR2 SNEGSKA (reference sequence). V dropped 3 bases and J dropped 2 bases, with 21 bases sitting between them. CDR3: CSARDYLTAPHTDTQYF. The CDR3 DNA is TGCAGTGCTAGGGATTATCTGACTGCCCCACACACAGATACGCAGTATTTT.

At least ten counts were recorded for this clonotype. The J gene is TRBJ2-1, the V gene TRBV20-1; TRBD1 matches 8 bases. Germline V gene data show CDR1 as DFQATT and CDR2 as SNEGSKA (reference sequence). Unmatched junction bases numbered 7, after V lost 6 bases and J lost 12 bases. The CDR3 totals 11 residues. The CDR3 DNA follows: TGCAGTGCCCCTAAGCAGGGGGCGCAGTTCTTC. It encodes CSAPKQGAQFF.

This clonotype occurred once. This chain uses TRBV4-3 with TRBJ2-1; D gene uncertain. With 0 bases removed from V and 7 bases from J, the gap between germline ends came to 13 bases. The germline V gene has CDR1 LGHNA and CDR2 YSLEER. The CDR3 has 15 residues. Here the CDR3 DNA reads TGCGCCAGCAGCCAAGATTACCTAGGTGGGAATGAGCAGTTCTTC. This encodes CASSQDYLGGNEQFF.

The gene calls are TRBV27 and TRBJ2-5, with 9 nucleotides matching TRBD2. The CDR3 totals 13 residues. The germline V gene encodes CDR1 MNHEY and CDR2 SMNVEV (reference sequence). The V and J ends lost 9 bases and 5 bases, in that order; junction bases with no gene match: 7. CDR3 residues: CARLTSGLETQYF. CDR3 coding DNA: TGTGCCAGGTTAACTAGCGGGCTGGAGACCCAGTACTTC.

The V and J genes are TRBV5-1 and TRBJ2-1, with 10 nucleotides matching TRBD2. V was clipped by 1 base and J by 1 base; unmatched bases: 8. Germline V gives CDR1 SGHRS, CDR2 YFSETQ. The CDR3 spans 18 residues. CDR3 amino acids: CASSLIPQAGGSYNEQFF. As DNA, the CDR3 is TGCGCCAGCAGCTTGATTCCCCAAGCGGGAGGGTCCTACAATGAGCAGTTCTTC.

This chain links TRBV3-1 with TRBJ2-1; TRBD2 matches at 12 bases. The CDR3 is 17 residues long. CDR1 LGHDT and CDR2 YNNKEL come from the germline V gene (reference sequence). J was trimmed by 6 bases and V by 4 bases; bases with no gene match: 10. The CDR3 DNA follows: TGTGCCAGCAGCCTTCCGCTTCTAGCGGGAGGGGCCAATGAGCAGTTCTTC. This translates into CASSLPLLAGGANEQFF.

The table lists this clonotype with a few counts. The J gene is TRBJ2-5, the V gene TRBV9; D is unclear. This CDR3 contains 14 residues. Per the germline V gene, CDR1 is SGDLS and CDR2 is YYNGEE. The germline V and J ends were trimmed by 0 bases and 1 base, with 7 bases remaining between them. Here the CDR3 reads CASSVGAFQETQYF. CDR3 in DNA: TGTGCCAGCAGCGTAGGTGCCTTCCAAGAGACCCAGTACTTC.

The chain is built from TRBV5-1 and TRBJ1-2, with 11 bases identical to TRBD1. V lost 4 bases, J lost 5 bases, and 7 bases stayed unmatched. Germline assignment: CDR1 SGHRS and CDR2 YFSETQ. This CDR3 is built from 15 residues. In nucleotides, the CDR3 is TGCGCCAGCAGCCCCTCCGGGACAGGGGGATATGGCTACACCTTC. It specifies CASSPSGTGGYGYTF.

This clonotype occurred many times. The genes are TRBV28 and TRBJ2-3; 8 bases line up with TRBD2. V lost 2 bases to trimming and J lost 2 bases; unmatched junction nucleotides: 3. CDR3 length: 15 amino acids. Germline V gives CDR1 MDHEN, CDR2 SYDVKM. DNA of the CDR3: TGTGCCAGCAGTTTAACTAGCGGTCTCACAGATACGCAGTATTTT. Encoded protein: CASSLTSGLTDTQYF.

This clonotype was seen only a few times. This sequence joins TRBV6-1 and TRBJ2-7, with 7 nucleotides matching TRBD2. The V gene end was trimmed by 6 bases and the J gene end by 2 bases; junction bases not matched to a gene: 7. Germline V gene sequence: CDR1 MNHNS, CDR2 SASEGT. The CDR3 has 14 amino acids. The CDR3 DNA reads TGTGCCAGCAGAGGGGACGGGGGGACCTACGAGCAGTACTTC. Translated: CASRGDGGTYEQYF.

The chain joins TRBV7-2 to TRBJ2-7, with D unclear. Trimming pared 3 bases from V and 7 bases from J, leaving 10 bases between. The CDR3 has 12 amino acids. CDR1 and CDR2 (germline): SGHTA, FQGNSA. The DNA for the CDR3 is TGTGCCAGCAGCTTCCAAAGGTGGGAGCAGTACTTC. Amino acids: CASSFQRWEQYF.

The table lists this clonotype with a few counts. The chain is built from TRBV7-2 and TRBJ2-7; D is uncertain. Germline V lookup: CDR1 SGHTA, CDR2 FQGNSA. The CDR3 sequence is 12 residues long. The V end was cut by 5 bases, the J end by 5 bases, with 10 bases between. DNA for the CDR3: TGTGCCAGCAGCCTCCTGGGCAACGAGCAGTACTTC. Translation: CASSLLGNEQYF.

This clonotype has just a few counts. The chain employs TRBV3-1 and TRBJ2-1; TRBD2 is a possible D gene (6 bases). Trimming took 5 bases from V and 1 from J, leaving 15 bases between them. The CDR3 is 16 residues long. In germline, CDR1 is LGHDT, CDR2 YNNKEL (reference sequence). Here the CDR3 reads CASSGVGRGSYNEQFF. The CDR3 DNA reads as TGTGCCAGCAGCGGGGTAGGGCGGGGTTCCTACAATGAGCAGTTCTTC.

This clonotype has a handful of counts. This chain joins TRBV5-1 and TRBJ2-7; D is perhaps TRBD1 or TRBD2 (5 bases each). Trimming left V 4 bases short and J 0 bases short, with 14 bases between. CDR1 is SGHRS and CDR2 is YFSETQ in the germline V gene. There are 15 residues in the CDR3. The CDR3 sequence is CASSGGRSPSYEQYF. The CDR3, as DNA: TGCGCCAGCAGCGGGGGACGGTCTCCCTCCTACGAGCAGTACTTC.

The J gene is TRBJ2-1, the V gene TRBV27; D is possibly TRBD2 (6 bases). The CDR3 is 18 amino acids. Germline V CDR1 and CDR2: MNHEY, SMNVEV (reference sequence). V dropped 3 bases and J dropped 2 bases, with 20 bases sitting between them. The CDR3 nucleotides read TGTGCCAGCAGTTTCGAGCAGGCGGGGTGGGGGGCCTACAATGAGCAGTTCTTC. It is translated as CASSFEQAGWGAYNEQFF.